These 29 T cell receptor beta chains were sequenced from one sample in a study of metastatic and nonmetastatic thyroid tumors (dated by TCRdb to about 2020). No treatment had been received by any patient before thyroid surgery. Library method: PCR. The instrument was an Illumina HiSeq 4000. The public sequencing data were trimmed at Q25 with fastp and processed into clonotypes with MiXCR by TCRdb, which kept only in-frame beta chains. This sample lists fewer than 8,500 clones; about 18% were detected once. The ten largest clonotypes hold approximately 25% of the sample. Sequences were obtained from adjacent normal tissue. These receptors all stem from a male donor with papillary thyroid cancer or a benign thyroid nodule (not recorded which). Some clones in this sample may be carry-over from other donors' samples.

This clone is labeled as medium-sized. The rearrangement links TRBV27 to TRBJ1-5, with 11 bases lining up with TRBD1. Germline CDR1 reads MNHEY; CDR2 reads SMNVEV (reference sequence). Trimming cost V 5 bases and J 9 bases; bases outside gene matches: 18. There are 18 residues in the CDR3. The DNA for the CDR3 is TGTGCCAGCAGTCCCATGCCGGGACAGGGGGTCTGGGGGCGGCCCCAGCATTTT. This translates into CASSPMPGQGVWGRPQHF.

On this clone itself: Different DNA sequences within this sample yield the same CDR3. The chain joins TRBV18 to TRBJ2-1; TRBD1 aligns across 7 bases. This CDR3 is built from 16 residues. The junction had 8 bases not matched to a gene; V was cut back by 2 bases and J by 4 bases. CDR1 KGHSH and CDR2 LQKENI come from the germline V gene. The CDR3 DNA is TGTGCCAGCTCACCAGGCTGGGACAGAGCGTACAATGAGCAGTTCTTC. Amino acid sequence: CASSPGWDRAYNEQFF.

V gene TRBV28 combines with J gene TRBJ1-2; TRBD1 aligns across 7 bases. After removal of 7 bases from V and 2 bases from J, the junction contained 7 bases not matched to a gene. The length of the CDR3 is 14 residues. In germline, CDR1 is MDHEN, CDR2 SYDVKM. The CDR3 coding sequence is TGTGCCAGCATACGGGACAGCGCAAACTATGGCTACACCTTC. This codes for CASIRDSANYGYTF.

This clone was observed a few times. This chain joins TRBV6-5 and TRBJ1-2; D unclear. Trimming left V 4 bases short and J 8 bases short, with 11 bases between. The CDR3 consists of 12 residues. Germline V gene lookup returns CDR1 MNHEY and CDR2 SVGAGI. The CDR3 spells CASSSRTRGYTF. The CDR3 DNA follows: TGTGCCAGCAGTTCTCGGACGAGGGGCTACACCTTC.

About this clone: The junction shows a germline mismatch at one end, possibly a read error. The gene calls are TRBV10-3 and TRBJ2-3, with D perhaps TRBD1 or TRBD2 (5 bases each). Germline CDR1 ENHRY, CDR2 SYGVKD. This CDR3 has 14 residues. CDR3 sequence: CAIEGTASTDTRYF. Written as DNA, the CDR3 is TGTGCCATCGAAGGGACCGCTTCCACAGATACGCGGTATTTT.

This clone has ten or more counts. V gene TRBV27 combines with J gene TRBJ1-2; 7 bases align to TRBD1. Germline CDR1 and CDR2: MNHEY and SMNVEV (reference sequence). Unmatched junction bases numbered 8, after V lost 4 bases and J lost 3 bases. CDR3 length equals 15 residues. CDR3: CASSSQGGNYYGYTF. In DNA, the CDR3 is TGTGCCAGCAGTTCCCAAGGGGGCAATTACTATGGCTACACCTTC.

By sample fraction, this clone is medium-sized. CDR3 protein: CASSPDRRGTEAFF. Written as DNA, the CDR3 is TGCGCCAGCAGCCCGGACAGGAGGGGCACTGAAGCTTTCTTT. The V and J genes are TRBV5-1 and TRBJ1-1; 7 bases match TRBD1. V shed 4 bases and J 4 bases; nucleotides not matched to a gene: 7. This CDR3 has 14 amino acids. Germline values: CDR1 SGHRS, CDR2 YFSETQ.

This clone is categorized as medium-sized. This rearrangement joins TRBV27 to TRBJ2-5; 7 bases are shared with TRBD2. This CDR3 has 14 residues. V lost 5 bases, J lost 2 bases, and 5 bases stayed unmatched. Germline V CDR1 and CDR2: MNHEY, SMNVEV (reference sequence). CDR3 bases: TGTGCCAGCAGTCCACTAGCGTCGCAAGAGACCCAGTACTTC. Amino acid sequence: CASSPLASQETQYF.

This clone occurred a few times. The V call is TRBV5-1, the J call TRBJ1-6; no clear D. V was clipped by 0 bases and J by 3 bases, with 4 bases between them. CDR3 length: 14 residues. CDR1 SGHRS and CDR2 YFSETQ come from the germline V gene. DNA for the CDR3: TGCGCCAGCAGCTTGGGACACTATAATTCACCCCTCCACTTT. This sequence encodes CASSLGHYNSPLHF. Together with reference TRBV5-1 and TRBJ1-6, the CDR3 gives the full variable domain: KAGVTQTPRYLIKTRGQQVTLSCSPISGHRSVSWYQQTPGQGLQFLFEYFSETQRNKGNFPGRFSGRQFSNSRSEMNVSTLELGDSALYLCASSLGHYNSPLHFGNGTRLTVT.

On this clone itself: One end of the junction fails to match germline, which may point to a read error. V is TRBV4-3 and J is TRBJ2-7, with D perhaps TRBD1 (5 bases). CDR1 and CDR2 from the germline V gene are LGHNA and YSLEER. The CDR3 loop spans 13 amino acids. The CDR3, as DNA: TGCGCCAGCAACCAAGTAAGGGGCTACGAGCAGTACTTC. Translation: CASNQVRGYEQYF.

The V call is TRBV12-3 or TRBV12-4, the J call TRBJ1-2; D not resolved. This CDR3 is built from 13 residues. V lost 3 bases, J lost 6 bases, and 11 bases lay in between. CDR3 region: CASSLLRRDGYTF. The CDR3 DNA reads TGTGCCAGCAGTTTGTTGAGAAGGGATGGCTACACCTTC.

The V gene is TRBV4-1, the J gene TRBJ1-2, with a tentative D call TRBD1 (6 bases). The length of the CDR3 is 14 residues. Per the germline V gene, CDR1 is MGHRA and CDR2 is YSYEKL. V dropped 4 bases and J dropped 5 bases, with 14 bases sitting between them. The CDR3 here is CASSRETGPYGYTF. The CDR3 DNA sequence: TGCGCCAGCAGCCGAGAGACAGGCCCATATGGCTACACCTTC.

By sample share, this clone is medium-sized. The chain is built from TRBV11-2 and TRBJ2-3, with a tentative D call TRBD2 (7 bases). Germline V lookup: CDR1 SGHAT, CDR2 FQNNGV. Trimming removed 10 bases at V and 8 bases at J, with 19 bases between. CDR3 length equals 13 residues. CDR3 bases: TGTGCCACTAAAGGGCAGGGAGGGGGTACGCAGTATTTT. Translated: CATKGQGGGTQYF.

By share of the sample, this clone is medium-sized (0.01 to 0.1%). The chain combines TRBV27 with TRBJ2-3; D call uncertain. Germline CDR1 reads MNHEY; CDR2 reads SMNVEV (reference sequence). V was cut by 8 bases and J by 6 bases, with 9 bases left in between. The CDR3 runs to 11 residues. The CDR3 here is CASGSWDTQYF. CDR3 sequence (DNA): TGTGCCAGCGGCAGTTGGGATACGCAGTATTTT.

This clone is medium-sized by share. The V and J genes are TRBV10-3 and TRBJ2-7, with D perhaps matching TRBD2 (6 bases). Deletions cut 0 bases from V and 4 bases from J, with 13 bases between. CDR1 and CDR2 (germline): ENHRY, SYGVKD. The CDR3 runs to 15 residues. The CDR3 DNA reads as TGTGCCATCAGTGAGTCGTTGCGGGGTCGGTACGAGCAGTACTTC. Translated, it gives CAISESLRGRYEQYF.

As regards this clone: Mismatch with germline at one junction end may stem from a read error. V usage is TRBV6-1 and J usage is TRBJ2-3, with a tentative D call TRBD1 (6 bases). The CDR3 sequence is 17 residues long. Germline assignment: CDR1 MNHNS and CDR2 SASEGT. The CDR3 nucleotides read TGTGCCAGCAGTGGTACTGGGGGCAACCTACCGGGTAGTACGCGGTATTTT. Amino acids: CASSGTGGNLPGSTRYF.

By its share, this clone is medium-sized. The chain carries TRBV20-1 and TRBJ2-7; D possibly uses TRBD1 or TRBD2 (5 bases each). The CDR3 covers 13 residues. V gave up 3 bases and J gave up 2 bases, with 11 bases separating them. The V gene's germline CDR1 is DFQATT and CDR2 SNEGSKA (reference sequence). CDR3 bases: TGCAGTGCTAGTGAGGGGCCCACCTACGAGCAGTACTTC. Its protein product is CSASEGPTYEQYF.

This clone was counted only a few times. The chain recombines TRBV7-9 with TRBJ1-1; a possible D gene is TRBD1 (6 bases). From germline, CDR1 is SEHNR and CDR2 FQNEAQ (reference sequence). Trimming cost V 1 base and J 5 bases, with 14 bases left between them. The CDR3 length is 15 residues. The DNA for the CDR3 is TGTGCCAGCAGCTTAGACCAGGGGCTAGGGACTGAAGCTTTCTTT. Translation: CASSLDQGLGTEAFF. Full variable domain (remainder filled in from reference TRBV7-9 and TRBJ1-1): DTGVSQNPRHKITKRGQNVTFRCDPISEHNRLYWYRQTLGQGPEFLTYFQNEAQLEKSRLLSDRFSAERPKGSFSTLEIQRTEQGDSAMYLCASSLDQGLGTEAFFGQGTRLTVV.

The V gene is TRBV28, the J gene TRBJ2-1; D unresolved. Germline assignment: CDR1 MDHEN and CDR2 SYDVKM. V was shortened by 2 bases and J by 8 bases, with 4 bases between the two germline ends. The CDR3 contains 11 residues. CDR3 loop: CASSLEYEQFF. In nucleotides, the CDR3 is TGTGCCAGCAGTTTAGAATATGAGCAGTTCTTC.

The chain employs TRBV28 and TRBJ2-6, with 8 bases lining up with TRBD1. Trimming at V came to 3 bases and at J to 0 bases, leaving 7 bases not matched to a gene. This CDR3 has 18 amino acids. In germline, CDR1 is MDHEN, CDR2 SYDVKM. CDR3 sequence reads: CASSFMGQDYSGANVLTF. The CDR3 DNA is TGTGCCAGCAGTTTTATGGGACAGGATTACTCTGGGGCCAACGTCCTGACTTTC.

This clone was recorded at least ten times. The rearrangement joins TRBV10-3 to TRBJ1-1; D might be TRBD1 (6 bases). Trimming pared 8 bases from V and 3 bases from J, leaving 19 bases between. This CDR3 is 15 amino acids long. Germline-derived CDR1 and CDR2 are ENHRY and SYGVKD. CDR3 in amino acids: CAIGGNSGADTEAFF. The DNA for the CDR3 is TGTGCCATCGGGGGGAACTCGGGGGCGGACACTGAAGCTTTCTTT.

This chain uses TRBV11-2 with TRBJ2-7; either TRBD1 or TRBD2 may supply D (5 bases each). CDR3 size: 13 residues. Germline assignment: CDR1 SGHAT and CDR2 FQNNGV. The V and J ends lost 4 bases and 0 bases respectively, with 7 bases between them. CDR3 residues: CASSSGTSYEQYF. The CDR3 DNA reads TGTGCCAGCAGCTCGGGGACCTCCTACGAGCAGTACTTC.

V usage is TRBV11-2 and J usage is TRBJ2-1; 10 nucleotides line up with TRBD2. This CDR3 spans 16 amino acids. From germline, CDR1 is SGHAT and CDR2 FQNNGV. V gave up 5 bases and J gave up 5 bases; unmatched junction bases: 9. For the CDR3, the DNA is TGTGCCAGCAGCCCCCCGGGGACTAGCGAGAACAATGAGCAGTTCTTC. Its protein product is CASSPPGTSENNEQFF.

This clone was seen only a few times. Other DNA sequences in the same sample also yield this CDR3. The rearrangement joins TRBV28 to TRBJ2-1; possibly TRBD1 for D (6 bases). The ends were cut back, 5 bases at V and 4 bases at J, with 9 bases in the middle. Germline V lookup: CDR1 MDHEN, CDR2 SYDVKM. The CDR3 totals 13 residues. The DNA for the CDR3 is TGTGCCAGCAGTCAAAGGGGGTACAATGAGCAGTTCTTC. Its translation: CASSQRGYNEQFF.

The chain has TRBV2 and TRBJ2-7, with D perhaps TRBD1 or TRBD2 (6 bases each). This CDR3 comprises 15 residues. Between the trimmed V and J ends, which lost 10 bases and 3 bases, there was a span of 22 bases. Germline V gene data show CDR1 as SNHLY and CDR2 as FYNNEI. CDR3 residues: CAIRGGDLTIYEQYV. CDR3 nucleotides: TGTGCCATCAGGGGCGGGGACTTAACGATCTACGAGCAGTACGTC.

This clone was seen many times. This rearrangement joins TRBV3-1 to TRBJ2-1, with D tentatively TRBD2 (5 bases). Germline loops: CDR1 LGHDT, CDR2 YNNKEL (reference sequence). The CDR3 totals 13 residues. V lost 7 bases to trimming and J lost 7 bases, with 14 bases between them. CDR3 nucleotide sequence: TGTGCCAGCACCCTGGTAGGAGGAAATGAGCAGTTCTTC. Translated, it gives CASTLVGGNEQFF.

In its sample, this clone ranks as medium-sized. The chain joins TRBV7-9 to TRBJ2-7; D ambiguous. The germline V and J ends were trimmed by 5 bases and 7 bases, with 12 bases remaining between them. CDR1 and CDR2 from the germline V gene are SEHNR and FQNEAQ (reference sequence). The CDR3 has 12 amino acids. DNA of the CDR3: TGTGCCAGCAGCGCGGACGGAGCTGAGCAGTACTTC. It translates to CASSADGAEQYF. Full variable domain (remainder filled in from reference TRBV7-9 and TRBJ2-7): DTGVSQNPRHKITKRGQNVTFRCDPISEHNRLYWYRQTLGQGPEFLTYFQNEAQLEKSRLLSDRFSAERPKGSFSTLEIQRTEQGDSAMYLCASSADGAEQYFGPGTRLTVT.

This clone was recorded at least ten times. J is TRBJ1-1 and V is TRBV14; no clear D gene. The V end lost 0 bases, the J end lost 6 bases, and 14 bases lay between the germline ends. The length of the CDR3 is 15 residues. From germline, CDR1 is SGHDN and CDR2 FVKESK. CDR3: CASSQDLTGSSEAFF. The CDR3 DNA reads as TGTGCCAGCAGCCAAGATTTAACGGGGAGCTCTGAAGCTTTCTTT.

In this sample, this clone turned up a few times. CDR3 protein: CASSKGLAGVDSYEQYV. CDR3 coding DNA: TGTGCCAGCAGCAAGGGACTAGCGGGAGTGGATTCCTACGAGCAGTACGTC. This rearrangement joins TRBV7-8 to TRBJ2-7, with 14 bases lining up with TRBD2. The CDR3 covers 17 residues. Trimming cost V 5 bases and J 1 base; bases outside gene matches: 7. Germline V gene data show CDR1 as SGHVS and CDR2 as FQNEAQ.